These 21 T cell receptor beta chains were sequenced from one sample in a study of blood T cells in healthy people across ages. Using a J-beta primer mix together with a sample-barcoded 5' primer, a second PCR was run for roughly 6 to 12 cycles. TCRdb ran MiXCR on the 5' RACE reads and lists one entry per CDR3 protein. The sample records about 1.6 million distinct CDR3 sequences, about 32% being singletons. Sample: blood. The source is a woman in her 30s in good health.

The rearrangement uses TRBV7-2 and TRBJ2-7; D remains unclear. Germline V gives CDR1 SGHTA, CDR2 FQGNSA. V was trimmed by 1 base and J by 10 bases, leaving 17 bases between them. The CDR3 extends over 14 amino acids. CDR3 in amino acids: CASSLDVGPDTQYF. CDR3 sequence (DNA): TGTGCCAGCAGCTTAGATGTCGGACCGGATACCCAGTACTTC.

This clonotype was detected only a few times. The CDR3 here is CAISPNSNSPLHF. CDR3 coding DNA: TGTGCCATCAGTCCCAACAGTAATTCACCCCTCCACTTT. V is TRBV10-3 and J is TRBJ1-6; D call uncertain. Germline CDR1 and CDR2: ENHRY and SYGVKD. The CDR3 is 13 amino acids. Trimming removed 5 bases from V and 6 bases from J, with 8 bases in between.

In this sample, this clonotype turned up a few times. The chain employs TRBV11-2 and TRBJ2-5, with a possible D match to TRBD1 (6 bases). The V gene lost 5 bases and the J gene lost 2 bases, with 15 bases spanning the gap. Looked up from germline, CDR1 is SGHAT and CDR2 is FQNNGV. This CDR3 has 15 amino acids. CDR3 sequence: CASSPGHMQQETQYF. The CDR3 coding sequence is TGTGCCAGCAGCCCGGGACACATGCAACAAGAGACCCAGTACTTC.

The chain has TRBV6-5 and TRBJ1-2; no firm D call. This CDR3 contains 15 residues. Germline loops: CDR1 MNHEY, CDR2 SVGAGI. Trimming took off 0 bases at V and 7 bases at J, with 15 bases between the two ends. The CDR3 DNA follows: TGTGCCAGCAGTTACTCGATCCTGCCGAAGAGTGGCTACACCTTC. Translation: CASSYSILPKSGYTF.

The table lists this clonotype with a few counts. CDR3 coding DNA: TGCGCCAGCAGCCAAGATTTTGGCTCCACAGATACGCAGTATTTT. This sequence encodes CASSQDFGSTDTQYF. The chain links TRBV4-1 to TRBJ2-3; D not resolved. Trimming cost V 0 bases and J 2 bases, with 9 bases left between them. This CDR3 has 15 amino acids. Germline loops: CDR1 MGHRA, CDR2 YSYEKL.

This clonotype turned up a few times. The chain is built from TRBV6-2 or TRBV6-3 and TRBJ1-2; the D gene is possibly TRBD1 (5 bases). The CDR3 length is 15 residues. Germline values: CDR1 MNHEY, CDR2 SVGEGT. V dropped 2 bases and J dropped 5 bases, with 15 bases sitting between them. CDR3 protein: CASSYGAGQTYGYTF. The DNA of the CDR3 is TGTGCCAGCAGTTACGGGGCAGGGCAGACTTATGGCTACACCTTC.

The chain carries TRBV9 and TRBJ2-1, with a weak D call TRBD2 (7 bases). The CDR3 consists of 17 residues. In germline, CDR1 is SGDLS, CDR2 YYNGEE. Trimming took 0 bases from V and 3 from J, leaving 16 bases between them. The CDR3 here is CASSVEGGGDNYNEQFF. CDR3 coding DNA: TGTGCCAGCAGCGTAGAAGGAGGGGGGGATAACTACAATGAGCAGTTCTTC.

The rearrangement joins TRBV29-1 to TRBJ2-3; tentatively, D is TRBD2 (5 bases). The V end was cut by 4 bases, the J end by 6 bases, with 14 bases between. This CDR3 comprises 13 residues. Germline CDR1 is SQVTM and CDR2 is ANQGSEA. DNA for the CDR3: TGCAGCGTTGCATTCCCGTCGGGGGATACGCAGTATTTT. It yields the protein CSVAFPSGDTQYF.

This clonotype was detected a few times. This chain connects TRBV3-1 to TRBJ2-1; 11 bases match TRBD2. Germline-derived CDR1 and CDR2 are LGHDT and YNNKEL (reference sequence). The V gene end was trimmed by 4 bases and the J gene end by 4 bases; junction bases not matched to a gene: 9. This CDR3 spans 17 amino acids. The CDR3 sequence: CASSLLSGGAGYNEQFF. DNA for the CDR3: TGTGCCAGCAGCCTCCTTAGCGGGGGGGCCGGTTACAATGAGCAGTTCTTC.

This chain links TRBV4-1 with TRBJ1-2, with D perhaps matching TRBD1 (5 bases). Trimming shortened V by 8 bases and J by 6 bases, and 25 bases separated the two germline ends. CDR1 MGHRA and CDR2 YSYEKL come from the germline V gene. The CDR3 has 16 amino acids. Here the CDR3 DNA reads TGCGCCAGCGGCTACCCGGGACGAGAATTCTTTAATGGCTACACCTTC. Translating it yields CASGYPGREFFNGYTF.

This clonotype showed up just a few times. The V call is TRBV4-2, the J call TRBJ1-1; D is ambiguous. CDR3 length: 16 residues. CDR1 LGHNA and CDR2 YNFKEQ come from the germline V gene. V lost 1 base, J lost 1 base, and 13 bases lay in between. For the CDR3, the DNA is TGTGCCAGCAGCCAAGGGAAACGAGGGCCGAACACTGAAGCTTTCTTT. As protein: CASSQGKRGPNTEAFF.

For this clonotype: A read error may explain this, as a much larger clone is one base away. This chain connects TRBV12-3 or TRBV12-4 to TRBJ2-1, with D perhaps matching TRBD1 (5 bases). This CDR3 is 12 amino acids long. The CDR3 here is CASSSGNNEQCF. The CDR3 nucleotides are TGTGCCAGCAGCTCAGGGAACAATGAGCAGTGCTTC.

This clonotype came up a few times. The chain employs TRBV20-1 and TRBJ2-4; the D is unclear. The J call may not be correct, given that the DNA end is closer to TRBJ2-7. Germline CDR1 reads DFQATT; CDR2 reads SNEGSKA (reference sequence). CDR3 size: 14 residues. The CDR3 spells CSAEGPSRTYEQYF. Written as DNA, the CDR3 is TGCAGTGCTGAAGGACCATCGCGGACCTACGAGCAGTACTTC.

This clonotype was detected only a few times. This chain joins TRBV6-2 or TRBV6-3 and TRBJ2-1; 12 bases fit TRBD2. Germline CDR1 MNHEY, CDR2 SVGEGT. The CDR3 has 13 amino acids. With 7 bases clipped from V and 7 bases from J, the junction kept 2 bases outside the gene matches. This chain's CDR3 is CASKTSGGNEQFF. The CDR3 DNA reads TGTGCCAGCAAAACTAGCGGGGGGAATGAGCAGTTCTTC.

This clonotype was detected ten times or more. This chain joins TRBV12-3 or TRBV12-4 and TRBJ2-7; D ambiguous. V lost 2 bases, J lost 0 bases, and 5 bases lay in between. This CDR3 comprises 13 residues. The CDR3 DNA reads as TGTGCCAGCAGTTTAATTAACTCCTACGAGCAGTACTTC. Its protein product is CASSLINSYEQYF.

J is TRBJ2-5 and V is TRBV3-1; the match to TRBD2 covers 9 bases. The germline gives CDR1 LGHDT, CDR2 YNNKEL (reference sequence). The V and J ends lost 0 bases and 6 bases, in that order; junction bases with no gene match: 11. The CDR3 extends over 17 amino acids. CDR3 loop: CASSQERQAGGPKTQYF. Written as DNA, the CDR3 is TGTGCCAGCAGCCAAGAAAGACAGGCGGGGGGGCCGAAGACCCAGTACTTC.

This clonotype was seen a handful of times. This sequence joins TRBV7-8 and TRBJ1-2, with D possibly being TRBD1 (6 bases). The CDR3 length is 14 residues. V lost 5 bases and J lost 3, with 13 bases in between. CDR1 is SGHVS, CDR2 FQNEAQ, per germline. CDR3 in DNA: TGTGCCAGCAGCCAGGAGGGGGGCGACTATGGCTACACCTTC. Translating it yields CASSQEGGDYGYTF.

Of note for this clonotype: This could be a read error, since a much larger clone is one nucleotide away. This sequence joins TRBV4-1 and TRBJ2-5, with D tentatively TRBD1 (5 bases). This CDR3 has 14 amino acids. Per the germline V gene, CDR1 is MGHRA and CDR2 is YSYEKL. Trimming shortened V by 2 bases and J by 1 base, and 8 bases separated the two germline ends. CDR3: CASSQSGAQETQYF. For the CDR3, the DNA is TGCGCCAGCAGCCAAAGTGGGGCCCAAGAGACCCAGTACTTC.

This chain connects TRBV28 to TRBJ2-6; D is perhaps TRBD1 (6 bases). Germline V gene lookup returns CDR1 MDHEN and CDR2 SYDVKM. Trimming removed 7 bases at V and 0 bases at J, with 10 bases between. The CDR3 contains 15 residues. The CDR3 DNA reads as TGTGCCAGCACAGGGGCGAACTCTGGGGCCAACGTCCTGACTTTC. Its protein product is CASTGANSGANVLTF. Full variable domain (rest looked up from reference TRBV28 and TRBJ2-6): DVKVTQSSRYLVKRTGEKVFLECVQDMDHENMFWYRQDPGLGLRLIYFSYDVKMKEKGDIPEGYSVSREKKERFSLILESASTNQTSMYLCASTGANSGANVLTFGAGSRLTVL.

This clonotype was seen a handful of times. The V and J genes are TRBV7-6 and TRBJ2-3; D unresolved. This CDR3 spans 13 amino acids. V dropped 0 bases and J dropped 5 bases, with 6 bases sitting between them. In germline, CDR1 is SGHVS, CDR2 FNYEAQ. CDR3 protein: CASSLAFGDTQYF. DNA of the CDR3: TGTGCCAGCAGCTTAGCCTTTGGAGATACGCAGTATTTT.

The CDR3 DNA reads as TGTGCCAGCAGCGTTTCAGGGAGGAACACTGAAGCTTTCTTT. Amino acid sequence: CASSVSGRNTEAFF. This chain joins TRBV9 and TRBJ1-1; a weak D match, TRBD1 (5 bases). The CDR3 runs 14 residues. From germline, CDR1 is SGDLS and CDR2 YYNGEE. The V end was cut by 2 bases, the J end by 1 base, with 9 bases between.